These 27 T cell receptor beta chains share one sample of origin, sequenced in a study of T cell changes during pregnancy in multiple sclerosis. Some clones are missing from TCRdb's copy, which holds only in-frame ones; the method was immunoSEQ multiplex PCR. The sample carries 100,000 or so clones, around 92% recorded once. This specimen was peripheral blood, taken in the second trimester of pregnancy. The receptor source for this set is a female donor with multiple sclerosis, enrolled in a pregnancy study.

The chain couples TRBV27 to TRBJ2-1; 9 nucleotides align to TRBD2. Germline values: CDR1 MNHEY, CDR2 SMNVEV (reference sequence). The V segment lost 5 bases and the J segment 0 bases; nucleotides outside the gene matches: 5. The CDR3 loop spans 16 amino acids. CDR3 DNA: TGTGCCAGCAGTAGTAGCGGGAGTGGCTCCTACAATGAGCAGTTCTTC. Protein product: CASSSSGSGSYNEQFF.

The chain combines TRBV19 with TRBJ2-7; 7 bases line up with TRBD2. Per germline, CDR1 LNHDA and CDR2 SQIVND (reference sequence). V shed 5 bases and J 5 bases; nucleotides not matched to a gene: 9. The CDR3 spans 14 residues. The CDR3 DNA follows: TGTGCCAGTAGTGCCTCCGGGACTATCCACGAGCAGTACTTC. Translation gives CASSASGTIHEQYF.

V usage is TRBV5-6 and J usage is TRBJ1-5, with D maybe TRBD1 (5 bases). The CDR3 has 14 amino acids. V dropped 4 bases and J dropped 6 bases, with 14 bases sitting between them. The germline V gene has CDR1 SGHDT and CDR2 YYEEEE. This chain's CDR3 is CASSRGVYGQPQHF. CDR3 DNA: TGTGCCAGCAGCCGGGGGGTGTATGGTCAGCCCCAGCATTTT.

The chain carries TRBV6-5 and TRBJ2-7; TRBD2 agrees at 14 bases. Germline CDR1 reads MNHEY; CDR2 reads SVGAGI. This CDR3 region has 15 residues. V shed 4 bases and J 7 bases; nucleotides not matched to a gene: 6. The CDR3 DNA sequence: TGTGCCAGCAGTTCCTCGACTAGCGGGAGGGGAGAGCAGTACTTC. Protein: CASSSSTSGRGEQYF.

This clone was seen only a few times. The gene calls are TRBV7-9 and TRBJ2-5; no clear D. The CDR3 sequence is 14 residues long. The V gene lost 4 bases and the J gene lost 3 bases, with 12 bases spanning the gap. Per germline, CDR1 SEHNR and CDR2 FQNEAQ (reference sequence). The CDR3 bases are TGTGCCAGCAGCTATAGCCGGAGAGAAGAGACCCAGTACTTC. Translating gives CASSYSRREETQYF.

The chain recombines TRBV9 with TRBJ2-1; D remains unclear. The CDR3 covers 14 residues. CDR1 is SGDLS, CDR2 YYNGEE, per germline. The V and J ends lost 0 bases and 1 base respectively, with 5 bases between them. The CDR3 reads CASSVAASYNEQFF. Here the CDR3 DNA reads TGTGCCAGCAGCGTAGCCGCGTCCTACAATGAGCAGTTCTTC. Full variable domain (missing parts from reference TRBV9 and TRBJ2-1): DSGVTQTPKHLITATGQRVTLRCSPRSGDLSVYWYQQSLDQGLQFLIQYYNGEERAKGNILERFSAQQFPDLHSELNLSSLELGDSALYFCASSVAASYNEQFFGPGTRLTVL.

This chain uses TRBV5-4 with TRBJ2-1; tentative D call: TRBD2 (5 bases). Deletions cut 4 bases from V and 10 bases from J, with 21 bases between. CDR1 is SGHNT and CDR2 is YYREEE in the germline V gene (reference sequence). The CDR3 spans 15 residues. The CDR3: CASSPNPTAVLEQFF. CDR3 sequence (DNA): TGTGCCAGCAGCCCTAACCCCACAGCGGTGCTCGAGCAGTTCTTC.

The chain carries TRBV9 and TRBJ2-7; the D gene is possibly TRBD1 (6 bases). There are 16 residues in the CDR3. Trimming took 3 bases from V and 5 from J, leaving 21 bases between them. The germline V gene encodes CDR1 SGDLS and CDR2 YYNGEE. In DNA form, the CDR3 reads TGTGCCAGCAGCGGACAGACGGACAGCCACTTGGACGAGCAGTACTTC. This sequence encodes CASSGQTDSHLDEQYF.

Here the CDR3 reads CASSFFAFGGSQETQYF. CDR3 DNA: TGTGCCAGCAGTTTCTTCGCTTTCGGCGGGTCCCAGGAGACCCAGTACTTC. This chain joins TRBV28 and TRBJ2-5, with D perhaps TRBD2 (5 bases). The germline V gene has CDR1 MDHEN and CDR2 SYDVKM. V dropped 3 bases and J dropped 5 bases, with 22 bases sitting between them. CDR3 length: 17 residues.

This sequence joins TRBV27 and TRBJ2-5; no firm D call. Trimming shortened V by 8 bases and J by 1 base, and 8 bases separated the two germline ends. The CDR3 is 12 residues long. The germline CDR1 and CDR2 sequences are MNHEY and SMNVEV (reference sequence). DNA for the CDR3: TGTGCCAGCCGCAGGTCCCAAGAGACCCAGTACTTC. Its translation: CASRRSQETQYF.

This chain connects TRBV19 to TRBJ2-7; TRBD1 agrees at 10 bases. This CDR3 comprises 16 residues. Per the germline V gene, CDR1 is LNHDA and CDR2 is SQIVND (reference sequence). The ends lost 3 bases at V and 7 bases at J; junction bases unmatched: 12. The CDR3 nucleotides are TGTGCCAGTAGTATGGATCCGGGACAGGGGCCTTTGGAGCAGTACTTC. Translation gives CASSMDPGQGPLEQYF.

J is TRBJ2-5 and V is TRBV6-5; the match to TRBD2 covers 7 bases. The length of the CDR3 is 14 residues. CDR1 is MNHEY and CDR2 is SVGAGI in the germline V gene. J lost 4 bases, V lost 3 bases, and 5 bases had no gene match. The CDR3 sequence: CASSYMGRGETQYF. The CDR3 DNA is TGTGCCAGCAGTTATATGGGGAGGGGAGAGACCCAGTACTTC.

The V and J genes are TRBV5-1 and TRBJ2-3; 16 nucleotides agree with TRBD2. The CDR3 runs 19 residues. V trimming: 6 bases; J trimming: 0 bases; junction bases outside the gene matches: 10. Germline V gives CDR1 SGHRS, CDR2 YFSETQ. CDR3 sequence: CASIDTGTSGRVSTDTQYF. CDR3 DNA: TGCGCCAGCATCGACACCGGGACTAGCGGGAGGGTTAGCACAGATACGCAGTATTTT.

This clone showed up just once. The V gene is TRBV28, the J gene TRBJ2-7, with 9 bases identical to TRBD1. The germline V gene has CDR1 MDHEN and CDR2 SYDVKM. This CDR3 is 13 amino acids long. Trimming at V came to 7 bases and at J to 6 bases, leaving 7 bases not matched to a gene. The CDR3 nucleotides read TGTGCCAGCATAGAACAGGGGGCTGGCGAGCAGTACTTC. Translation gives CASIEQGAGEQYF.

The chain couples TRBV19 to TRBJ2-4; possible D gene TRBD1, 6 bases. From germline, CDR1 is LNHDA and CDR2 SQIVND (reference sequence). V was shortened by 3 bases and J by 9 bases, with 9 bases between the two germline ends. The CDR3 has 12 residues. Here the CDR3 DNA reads TGTGCCAGTAGTATGAGGGGGAGCATTCAGTACTTC. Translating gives CASSMRGSIQYF.

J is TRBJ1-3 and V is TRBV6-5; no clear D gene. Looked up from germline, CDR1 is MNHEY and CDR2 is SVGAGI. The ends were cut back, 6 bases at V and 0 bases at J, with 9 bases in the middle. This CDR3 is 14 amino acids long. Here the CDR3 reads CASRTEISGNTIYF. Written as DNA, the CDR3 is TGTGCCAGCAGGACTGAAATCTCTGGAAACACCATATATTTT.

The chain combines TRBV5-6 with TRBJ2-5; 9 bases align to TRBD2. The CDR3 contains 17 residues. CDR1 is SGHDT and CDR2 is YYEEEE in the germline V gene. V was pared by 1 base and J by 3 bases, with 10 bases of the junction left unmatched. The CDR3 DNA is TGTGCCAGCAGCTTGCAGTGGGCTAGCGGGGAGGAAGAGACCCAGTACTTC. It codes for CASSLQWASGEEETQYF.

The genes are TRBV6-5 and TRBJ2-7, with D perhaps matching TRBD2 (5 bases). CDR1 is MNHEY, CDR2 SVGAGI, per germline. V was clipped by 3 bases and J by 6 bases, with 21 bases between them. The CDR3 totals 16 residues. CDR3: CASSYSRTLTLCEQYF. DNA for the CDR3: TGTGCCAGCAGTTATTCCCGGACTCTCACCCTCTGCGAGCAGTACTTC.

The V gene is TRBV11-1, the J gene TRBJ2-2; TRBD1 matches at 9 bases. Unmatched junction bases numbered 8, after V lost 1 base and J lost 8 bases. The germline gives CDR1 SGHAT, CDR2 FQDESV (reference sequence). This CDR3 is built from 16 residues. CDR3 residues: CASSLVGTGPMGELFF. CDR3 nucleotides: TGTGCCAGCAGCTTAGTCGGGACAGGGCCCATGGGGGAGCTGTTTTTT.

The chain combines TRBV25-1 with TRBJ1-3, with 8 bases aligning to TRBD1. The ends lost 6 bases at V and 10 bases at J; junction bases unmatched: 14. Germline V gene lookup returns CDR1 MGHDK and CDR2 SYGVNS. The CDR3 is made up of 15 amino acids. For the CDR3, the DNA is TGTGCCAGCAGGGACAGGGAATACGAAGCGGGGACCATATATTTT. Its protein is CASRDREYEAGTIYF.

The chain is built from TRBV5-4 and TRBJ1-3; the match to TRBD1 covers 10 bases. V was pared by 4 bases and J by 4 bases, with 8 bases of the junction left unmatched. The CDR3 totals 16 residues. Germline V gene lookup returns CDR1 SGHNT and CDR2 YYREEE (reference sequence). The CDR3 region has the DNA TGTGCCAGCAGCCCGGGGGGGACAGGGGCAGGAAACACCATATATTTT. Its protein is CASSPGGTGAGNTIYF.

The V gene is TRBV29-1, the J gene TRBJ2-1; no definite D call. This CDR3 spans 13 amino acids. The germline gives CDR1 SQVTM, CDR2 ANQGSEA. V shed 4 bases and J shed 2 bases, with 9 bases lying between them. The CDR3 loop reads CSVAIAAYNEQFF. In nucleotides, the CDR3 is TGCAGCGTTGCAATAGCAGCCTACAATGAGCAGTTCTTC.

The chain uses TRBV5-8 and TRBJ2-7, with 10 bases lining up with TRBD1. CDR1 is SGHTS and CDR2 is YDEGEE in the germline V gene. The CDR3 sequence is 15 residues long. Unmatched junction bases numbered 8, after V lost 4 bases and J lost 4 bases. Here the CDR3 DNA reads TGTGCCAGCAGCCCCAGACAGGGGGCGGCTTACGAGCAGTACTTC. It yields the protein CASSPRQGAAYEQYF.

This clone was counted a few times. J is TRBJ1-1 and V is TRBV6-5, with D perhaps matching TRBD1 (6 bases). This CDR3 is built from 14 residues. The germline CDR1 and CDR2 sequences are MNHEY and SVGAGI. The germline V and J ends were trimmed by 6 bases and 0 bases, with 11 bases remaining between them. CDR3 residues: CASRPGQMNTEAFF. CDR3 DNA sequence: TGTGCCAGCAGGCCCGGACAGATGAACACTGAAGCTTTCTTT.

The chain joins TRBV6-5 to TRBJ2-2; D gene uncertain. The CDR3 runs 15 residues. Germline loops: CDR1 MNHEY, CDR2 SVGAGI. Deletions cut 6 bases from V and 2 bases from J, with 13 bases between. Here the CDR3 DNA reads TGTGCCAGCAGCCAAAGACAAGTAAACACCGGGGAGCTGTTTTTT. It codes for CASSQRQVNTGELFF.

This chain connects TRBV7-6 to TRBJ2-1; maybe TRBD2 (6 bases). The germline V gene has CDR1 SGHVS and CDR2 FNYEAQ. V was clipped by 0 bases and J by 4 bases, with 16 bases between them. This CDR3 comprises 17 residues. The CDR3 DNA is TGTGCCAGCAGCTTAGCTCGGCGGGACCAAACATACAATGAGCAGTTCTTC. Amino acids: CASSLARRDQTYNEQFF. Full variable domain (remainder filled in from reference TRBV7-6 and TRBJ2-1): GAGVSQSPRYKVTKRGQDVALRCDPISGHVSLYWYRQALGQGPEFLTYFNYEAQQDKSGLPNDRFSAERPEGSISTLTIQRTEQRDSAMYRCASSLARRDQTYNEQFFGPGTRLTVL.

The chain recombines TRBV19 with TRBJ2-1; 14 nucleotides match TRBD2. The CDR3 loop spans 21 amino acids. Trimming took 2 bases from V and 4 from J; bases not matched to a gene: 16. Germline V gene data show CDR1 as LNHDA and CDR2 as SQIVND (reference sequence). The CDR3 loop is CASSIFSGLAGGRPLYNEQFF. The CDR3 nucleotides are TGTGCCAGTAGTATATTCTCTGGACTAGCGGGAGGCCGCCCCCTATACAATGAGCAGTTCTTC.